The clone carrying this TCR beta chain was counted once. TCRdb's copy holds only in-frame clones and misses some; the assay was immunoSEQ multiplex PCR. This table has fewer than 75,000 clones, around four fifths appearing once. These data come from a study of blood T cell repertoires in COVID-19. Study-level background: PBMCs, B-cell-depleted T cells, or T cells provided the cDNA or gDNA that made up the material.

The CDR3 extends over 16 amino acids. The receptor was derived from a human donor in a cohort sampled during active COVID-19. The V call is TRBV1, the J call TRBJ1-1; TRBD1, the table's D call, was not compared with the DNA. TRBV1 represents a pseudogene. The sequenced sample consisted of peripheral blood. CDR3 amino acids: CTSSQEACQVNTEAFF. The CDR3, as DNA: TGCACCAGCAGCCAAGAGGCGTGTCAGGTGAACACTGAAGCTTTCTTT.